A selection of T cell receptor beta chains follows, all from one sample in a study of PD-L1 blockade in urothelial cancer. Measured with immunoSEQ multiplex PCR; TCRdb has only the in-frame clones, and not every one. The data hold around 100,000 clones, with about 91% observed a single time. The sample here was PBMCs, taken around atezolizumab (anti-PD-L1) treatment. Source of these receptors: a man in his 60s with urothelial cancer. CDR3s include the opening cysteine and the closing phenylalanine or tryptophan.

CASSPGQGASGANVLTF	TRBV5-5
CAWNVGQVREQYF	TRBV30
CASSLHTETEPYEQYF	TRBV7-2
CASSLGPSGGDTQYF	TRBV7-6
CASSLGTSGSSPYEQYF	TRBV5-1
CASSQEGGSKNIQYF	TRBV4-1
CASSPGLALNKQFF	TRBV25-1
CASSQDMTDTQYF	TRBV4-2
CASSQAGTGDYEQYF	TRBV4-2
CASMRGVRGTTQYF	TRBV6-5
CASSNSGLVVHEQFF	TRBV6-6
CASRRTSGDTGELFF	TRBV5-4
CASSQDMARQHEKLFF	TRBV4-3
CASSRGPEGPQHF	TRBV7-2
CASNHTRDTHTNYGYTF	TRBV7-9
CASSQGLTGNQETQYF	TRBV19
CASSRTGGNIQYF	TRBV18
CASSLGPASGRNYEQYF	TRBV5-4
CATNWDGSSYNEQFF	TRBV6-5
CASSWDKNTEAFF	TRBV5-6
CASSEFGTAFGNQPQHF	TRBV6-1
CASSLEEQTGRHEQYF	TRBV5-4
CASSFRQAVNEKLFF	TRBV5-6
CASSFEAGHTEAFF	TRBV28
CAWRNAGVGGYGYTF	TRBV30
CASSLTGGIQETQYF	TRBV5-4
CASSELRAEAFF	TRBV6-1
CASTPGTVNSPLHF	TRBV5-1
CASSQERLSGANVLTF	TRBV14
CASSLGPLDRGGYEQYF	TRBV5-1
CASSRKDSNTEAFF	TRBV7-2
CSVATGTDTQYF	TRBV29-1
CASSLDRRQGWISWYEQYF	TRBV11-3
CASTPGDGNQPQHF	TRBV19
CAISDPGQSNEQFF	TRBV10-3
CATSRTVSNEKLFF	TRBV15
CASSHSLGTDYEQYF	TRBV4-1
CASSQEGGGYSNQPQHF	TRBV4-3
CASSDQIGTEAFF	TRBV6-4
CASSLRGTEAFF	TRBV5-6
CASSQRRETGELFF	TRBV4-3
CASSISGIGGGSTPYEQYF	TRBV19
CASSLTLKGDQYF	TRBV7-3
CASSQTSGRALAGELFF	TRBV4-1
CASSVPGRGGHEQYF	TRBV7-9
CASNEPGTGAREQYF	TRBV5-8
CASRASTGGETQYF	TRBV2
CASSYLGRADTQYF	TRBV6-6
CASSPGSVKTQYF	TRBV7-9
CASTWGGFYGYTF	TRBV28
CASHSNRGDGYTF	TRBV6-1
CASSLGRTRQETQYF	TRBV7-2
CASSLGGSSSYNEQFF	TRBV7-2
CASSRFKRGGSYNEQFF	TRBV7-2
CASSLYGQGRAETQYF	TRBV28